The sequence of this T cell receptor (beta chain) was determined in a study of blood T cell repertoires in COVID-19. As for the study in general: PBMCs, B-cell-depleted T cells, or T cells provided the cDNA or gDNA that made up the material.

Measured with immunoSEQ multiplex PCR; TCRdb has only the in-frame clones, and not every one. The profile covers hundreds of thousands of clones, with 75% to 90% appearing a single time and less than 10% taken by the ten largest. Germline CDR1 and CDR2: LNHDA and SQIVND (reference sequence). The CDR3 is 13 residues long. The V and J ends lost 5 bases and 5 bases respectively, with 11 bases between them. The receptor was isolated from a human donor in a cohort sampled during active COVID-19. The sample was peripheral blood. The chain combines TRBV19 with TRBJ2-3; D is perhaps TRBD2 (5 bases). The DNA of the CDR3 is TGTGCCAGTAGTCTTGCCCGGGGAGATACGCAGTATTTT. It specifies CASSLARGDTQYF.